The rows below give T cell receptor beta chains drawn from one sample of a study of CD8+ T cells in alopecia areata. The repertoire was sequenced with immunoSEQ multiplex PCR; TCRdb's copy has only in-frame clones and lacks some. Counted here are around 300,000 clones, 60% occurring once; the ten biggest clones make up roughly 0.88%. The sample consisted of CD4+ T cells sorted from blood, taken around week 53, from a patient treated with tofacitinib. These receptors came from a human donor with alopecia areata. Each CDR3 is given with its conserved first and last residue. A D gene is named only where the DNA matches it firmly. Clone size is stated in some rows and not others, as once, few, many or a class when expanded.

d_call	v_call	clone_size	j_call	cdr3_aa	cdr3_nt
TRBD1	TRBV5-6	NA	TRBJ2-5	CASRRVGQLETQYF	TGTGCCAGCAGGAGGGTGGGACAGTTAGAGACCCAGTACTTC
TRBD2	TRBV5-1	NA	TRBJ2-3	CASSGTSVTDTQYF	TGCGCCAGCAGTGGGACTAGCGTCACAGATACGCAGTATTTT
NA	TRBV15	NA	TRBJ1-5	CATSRALGQPQHF	TGTGCCACCAGCAGAGCCCTGGGTCAGCCCCAGCATTTT
TRBD1	TRBV9	few	TRBJ1-2	CASSVDGQGAWYGYTF	TGTGCCAGCAGCGTAGACGGACAGGGGGCGTGGTATGGCTACACCTTC
TRBD1	TRBV30	NA	TRBJ1-1	CARGRRNTEAFF	TGTGCCAGGGGGCGGAGGAACACTGAAGCTTTCTTT
NA	TRBV29-1	few	TRBJ1-1	CSVDLGSSTEAFF	TGCAGCGTTGATCTTGGGTCAAGCACTGAAGCTTTCTTT
TRBD2	TRBV10-3	NA	TRBJ2-5	CAINAGGTETQYF	TGTGCCATCAATGCGGGGGGGACGGAGACCCAGTACTTC
NA	TRBV10-3	few	TRBJ2-5	CAISDGAQETQYF	TGTGCCATCAGTGACGGAGCGCAAGAGACCCAGTACTTC
TRBD2	TRBV7-9	NA	TRBJ2-1	CASSLVGGDSSNEQFF	TGTGCCAGCAGCTTAGTTGGGGGGGACTCATCCAATGAGCAGTTCTTC
NA	TRBV30	NA	TRBJ2-7	CAWSVRGAGQYF	TGTGCCTGGAGCGTACGTGGGGCTGGGCAGTACTTC
TRBD1	TRBV5-1	NA	TRBJ2-2	CASSRTGVTGELFF	TGCGCCAGCAGCAGGACAGGGGTTACCGGGGAGCTGTTTTTT
TRBD1	TRBV5-1	few	TRBJ1-2	CASSPTTGNYGYTF	TGCGCCAGCAGCCCGACGACAGGGAACTATGGCTACACCTTC
NA	TRBV4-3	many	TRBJ2-2	CASSHALAGRGGTGELFF	TGCGCCAGCAGCCACGCATTAGCGGGCAGGGGGGGCACCGGGGAGCTGTTTTTT
NA	TRBV15	few	TRBJ2-3	CATSRDPTDTQYF	TGTGCCACCAGCAGAGACCCCACAGATACGCAGTATTTT
TRBD1	TRBV7-3	once	TRBJ2-7	CASSLSSHTGVEQYF	TGTGCCAGCAGCTTATCATCCCATACAGGGGTCGAGCAGTACTTC
TRBD1	TRBV6-5	NA	TRBJ2-7	CASSYRGRFEQYF	TGTGCCAGCAGTTACAGGGGGCGATTTGAGCAGTACTTC
NA	TRBV30	NA	TRBJ2-7	CAVGDYEQYF	TGCGCGGTAGGGGACTACGAGCAGTACTTC
NA	TRBV30	few	TRBJ2-1	CACRRRTYEQFF	TGTGCCTGTAGGCGCAGGACGTATGAGCAGTTCTTC
NA	TRBV5-6	many	TRBJ1-1	CASTTGKNTEAFF	TGTGCCAGCACCACCGGGAAGAACACTGAAGCTTTCTTT
NA	TRBV7-3	NA	TRBJ2-2	CASSGIPGELFF	TGTGCCAGCAGCGGCATCCCCGGGGAGCTGTTTTTT
NA	TRBV29-1	NA	TRBJ2-7	CSVEGGNEQYF	TGCAGCGTTGAAGGAGGGAACGAGCAGTACTTC
NA	TRBV7-2	NA	TRBJ2-7	CASSPTGTSSYEQYF	TGTGCCAGCAGCCCTACCGGGACAAGTTCCTACGAGCAGTACTTC
NA	TRBV7-8	NA	TRBJ1-6	CASSLEGVGDSPLHF	TGTGCCAGCAGCTTAGAAGGGGTAGGGGATTCACCCCTCCACTTT
TRBD1	TRBV28	NA	TRBJ1-2	CASSLAQGDYGYTF	TGTGCCAGCAGTTTGGCACAGGGGGACTATGGCTACACCTTC
NA	TRBV30	NA	TRBJ2-5	CAWSTSGVDSGVKTQYF	TGTGCCTGGAGTACCTCGGGGGTGGACTCGGGGGTGAAGACCCAGTACTTC
NA	TRBV29-1	NA	TRBJ2-1	CSVVWGLGNEQFF	TGCAGCGTTGTTTGGGGCCTGGGGAATGAGCAGTTCTTC
NA	TRBV5-1	once	TRBJ2-7	CASRGTRDEQYF	TGCGCCAGCAGAGGGACGAGGGACGAGCAGTACTTC
TRBD1	TRBV2	NA	TRBJ2-7	CASTQTGGTYEQYF	TGTGCCAGCACCCAGACAGGGGGCACCTACGAGCAGTACTTC
TRBD1	TRBV29-1	NA	TRBJ1-2	CSVSRTGKDGYTF	TGCAGCGTTTCCAGGACAGGGAAGGATGGCTACACCTTC
TRBD1	TRBV30	NA	TRBJ1-5	CAWRHRDRVEQPQHF	TGTGCCTGGAGACACCGGGACAGGGTCGAGCAGCCCCAGCATTTT
NA	TRBV2	few	TRBJ2-3	CASSDKAGNTDTQYF	TGTGCCAGCAGTGACAAAGCGGGCAACACAGATACGCAGTATTTT
NA	TRBV4-1	NA	TRBJ1-2	CASSQTSVGSGGYTF	TGCGCCAGCAGCCAAACCTCCGTGGGGTCTGGTGGCTACACCTTC
NA	TRBV9	few	TRBJ2-7	CASTIGDSRGYEQYF	TGTGCCAGTACCATAGGAGACTCCAGGGGCTACGAGCAGTACTTC
NA	TRBV29-1	NA	TRBJ2-7	CSVEDRGKGSYEQYF	TGCAGCGTTGAAGATCGAGGGAAAGGCTCCTACGAGCAGTACTTC
NA	TRBV30	NA	TRBJ2-2	CAWREGPLAFGNTGELFF	TGTGCCTGGAGGGAGGGACCGTTAGCCTTTGGAAACACCGGGGAGCTGTTTTTT
NA	TRBV12-5	NA	TRBJ2-1	CASGLAGLPTGQFF	TGTGCTAGTGGTTTGGCGGGACTCCCAACGGGGCAGTTCTTC
TRBD1	TRBV6-5	once	TRBJ1-1	CASSYRGQGNAEAFF	TGTGCCAGCAGTTACAGGGGACAGGGAAACGCTGAAGCTTTCTTT